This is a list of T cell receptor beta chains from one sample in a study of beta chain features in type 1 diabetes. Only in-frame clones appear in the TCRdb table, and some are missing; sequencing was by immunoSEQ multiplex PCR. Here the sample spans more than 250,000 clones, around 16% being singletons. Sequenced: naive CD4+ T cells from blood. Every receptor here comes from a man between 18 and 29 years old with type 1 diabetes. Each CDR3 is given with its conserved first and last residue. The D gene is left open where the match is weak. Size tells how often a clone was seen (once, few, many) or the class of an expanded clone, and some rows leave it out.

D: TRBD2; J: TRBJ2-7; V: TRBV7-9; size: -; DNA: TGTGCCAGCAGCAGACTAGCGGGACCGGACTACGAGCAGTACTTC; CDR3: CASSRLAGPDYEQYF
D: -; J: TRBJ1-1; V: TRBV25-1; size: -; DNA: TGTGCCAGCAGTGAATATGCCCAGGGCAGTTTCACTGAAGCTTTCTTT; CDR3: CASSEYAQGSFTEAFF
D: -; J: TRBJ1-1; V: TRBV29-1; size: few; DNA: TGCAGCGTTGGGGGGCTAATGAACACTGAAGCTTTCTTT; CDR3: CSVGGLMNTEAFF
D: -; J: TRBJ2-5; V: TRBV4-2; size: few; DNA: TGTGCCAGCAGCCAACGGACTGGAGAGACCCAGTACTTC; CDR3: CASSQRTGETQYF
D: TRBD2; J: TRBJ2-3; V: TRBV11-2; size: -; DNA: TGTGCCAGCAGCTTAGGGGGGACTAGCGGGGCAGATACGCAGTATTTT; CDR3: CASSLGGTSGADTQYF
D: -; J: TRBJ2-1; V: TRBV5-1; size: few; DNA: TGCGCCTGTTCAAGAGGATACAATGAGCAGTTCTTC; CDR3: CACSRGYNEQFF
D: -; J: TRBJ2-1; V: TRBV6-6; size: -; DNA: TGTGCCAGCAGCTTAACAACAGATGAGCAGTTCTTC; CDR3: CASSLTTDEQFF
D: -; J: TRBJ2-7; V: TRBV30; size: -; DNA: TGTGCCTGGTCCTCCGGGTTAACAGGGCCCGACGAGCAGTACTTC; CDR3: CAWSSGLTGPDEQYF
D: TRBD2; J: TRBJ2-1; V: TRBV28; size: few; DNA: TGTGCCAGCAGTCTTATGACTAGCGGGGGGCATGGTGAGCAGTTCTTC; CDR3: CASSLMTSGGHGEQFF
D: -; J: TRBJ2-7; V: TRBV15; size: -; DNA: TGTGCCACCAGCAGAGATCCGCGGGTATTGGGCGAGCAGTACTTC; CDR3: CATSRDPRVLGEQYF
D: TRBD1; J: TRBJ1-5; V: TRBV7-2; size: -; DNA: TGTGCCAGCAGCTTAGTCAGGGGGAGCAATCAGCCCCAGCATTTT; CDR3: CASSLVRGSNQPQHF
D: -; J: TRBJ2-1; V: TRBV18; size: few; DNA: TGTGCCAGCTCACCACCCAGTTGGAATGAGCAGTTCTTC; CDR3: CASSPPSWNEQFF
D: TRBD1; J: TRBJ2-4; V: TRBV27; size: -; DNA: TGTGCCAGCACCCAAACCGGGACAGGGCCTCCCCACATTCAGTACTTC; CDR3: CASTQTGTGPPHIQYF
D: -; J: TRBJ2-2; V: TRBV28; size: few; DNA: TGTGCCAGCAGTTTAATAGGCGGGCAGAGCACCGGGGAGCTGTTTTTT; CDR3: CASSLIGGQSTGELFF
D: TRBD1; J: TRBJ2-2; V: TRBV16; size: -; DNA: TGTGCCAGCAGTCTTTCGGGACAGGGATACACCGGGGAGCTGTTTTTT; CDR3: CASSLSGQGYTGELFF
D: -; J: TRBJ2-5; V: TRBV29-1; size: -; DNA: TGCAGCGTTGAAGACAGCCAAGAGACCCAGTACTTC; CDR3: CSVEDSQETQYF
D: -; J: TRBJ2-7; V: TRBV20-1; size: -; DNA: TGCAGTCCTCAAAGGGACTACGAGCAGTACTTC; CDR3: CSPQRDYEQYF
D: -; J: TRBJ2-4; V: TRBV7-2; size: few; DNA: TGTGCCAGCAGCTACCTAGCGTTAGCGGACATTCAGTACTTC; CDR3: CASSYLALADIQYF
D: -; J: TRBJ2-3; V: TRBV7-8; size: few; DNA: TGTGCCAGCAGCTTAACGGGAAGCACGTATACGCAGTATTTT; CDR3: CASSLTGSTYTQYF
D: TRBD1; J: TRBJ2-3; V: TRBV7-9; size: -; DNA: TGTGCCAGCGGCGGACAGGAGGTGCAGTATTTT; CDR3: CASGGQEVQYF
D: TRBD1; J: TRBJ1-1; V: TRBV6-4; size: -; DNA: TGTGCCAGCAGGGAACAGGGGGCCACGAACACTGAAGCTTTCTTT; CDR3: CASREQGATNTEAFF
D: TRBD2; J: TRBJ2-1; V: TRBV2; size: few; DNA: TGTGCCAGCAGCGCCTCACTAGCGGGGTCCTACAATGAGCAGTTCTTC; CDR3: CASSASLAGSYNEQFF
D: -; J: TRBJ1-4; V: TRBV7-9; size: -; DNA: TGTGCCAGCAGCATCCAGGGGCCCGCTAATGAAAAACTGTTTTTT; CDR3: CASSIQGPANEKLFF
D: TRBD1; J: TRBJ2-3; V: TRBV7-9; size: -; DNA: TGTGCCAGCAGCTTTACAGGGGCCCTAGCACATACGCAGTATTTT; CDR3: CASSFTGALAHTQYF
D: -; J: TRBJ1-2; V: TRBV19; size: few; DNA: TGTGCCAGTAGTATGACTTTACTCTATGGCTACACCTTC; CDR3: CASSMTLLYGYTF
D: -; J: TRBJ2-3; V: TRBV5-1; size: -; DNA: TGCGCCAGCAGCGATCGGCTAGCGAGTGATACGCAGTATTTT; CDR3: CASSDRLASDTQYF
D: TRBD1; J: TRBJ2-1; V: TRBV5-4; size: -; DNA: TGTGCCAGCAGCTCGGGACAGGGGGCGGGCAATGAGCAGTTCTTC; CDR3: CASSSGQGAGNEQFF
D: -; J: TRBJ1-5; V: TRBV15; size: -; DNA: TGTGCCACCAGCCCTCGAGGTAGCAATCAGCCCCAGCATTTT; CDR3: CATSPRGSNQPQHF
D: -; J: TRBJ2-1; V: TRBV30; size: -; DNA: TGTGCCTGGAAGGACAGGACTATCTACAATGAGCAGTTCTTC; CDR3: CAWKDRTIYNEQFF
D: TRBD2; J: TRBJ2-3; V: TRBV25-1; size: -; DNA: TGTGCCAGCAGGGAGGGCGAAGCGGGAGGATCAGATACGCAGTATTTT; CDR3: CASREGEAGGSDTQYF
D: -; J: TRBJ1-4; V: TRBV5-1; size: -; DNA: TGCGCCAGCAGCTTGGTCCAGGGCCGTAATGAAAAACTGTTTTTT; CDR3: CASSLVQGRNEKLFF
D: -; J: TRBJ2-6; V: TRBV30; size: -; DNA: TGTGCCTGGAGATACTCTGGGGCCAACGTCCTGACTTTC; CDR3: CAWRYSGANVLTF
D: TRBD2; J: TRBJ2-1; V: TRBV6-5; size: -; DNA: TGTGCCAGCAGCTTCGGGGGGGCCTTCCACAATGAGCAGTTCTTC; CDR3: CASSFGGAFHNEQFF
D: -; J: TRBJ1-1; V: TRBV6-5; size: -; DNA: TGTGCCAGCACCCAAGGGGAAGAAGCTTTCTTT; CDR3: CASTQGEEAFF
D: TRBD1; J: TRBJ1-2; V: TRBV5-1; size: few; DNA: TGCGCCAGCAGCTCGAAGGACGACAGGGGGGACTATGGCTACACCTTC; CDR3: CASSSKDDRGDYGYTF
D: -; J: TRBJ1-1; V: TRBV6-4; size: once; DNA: TGTGCCAGCAGTTGGGGAGTGAACACTGAAGCTTTCTTT; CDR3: CASSWGVNTEAFF
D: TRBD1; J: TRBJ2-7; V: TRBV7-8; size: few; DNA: TGTGCCAGCAGCCCCAGGACAGGAACCTACGAGCAGTACTTC; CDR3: CASSPRTGTYEQYF
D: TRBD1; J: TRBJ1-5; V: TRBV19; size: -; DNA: TGTGCCAGTAGAAGGAGGACAGGGGGTGTTAGCAATCAGCCCCAGCATTTT; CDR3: CASRRRTGGVSNQPQHF
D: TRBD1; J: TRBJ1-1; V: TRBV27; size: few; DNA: TGTGCCAGCAGTATGACAGGGGGTCGGACTGAAGCTTTCTTT; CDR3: CASSMTGGRTEAFF
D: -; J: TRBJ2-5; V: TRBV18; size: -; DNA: TGTGCCAGCTCACCCCCTCGGGGGCAAGAGACCCAGTACTTC; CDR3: CASSPPRGQETQYF
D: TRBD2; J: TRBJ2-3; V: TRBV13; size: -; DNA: TGTGCCAGCAGCCCCAGCGGGAGGGGTGCAGATACGCAGTATTTT; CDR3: CASSPSGRGADTQYF
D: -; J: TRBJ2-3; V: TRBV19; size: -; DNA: TGTGCCAGTAGTATGGGTCAGCAGGCAGATACGCAGTATTTT; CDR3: CASSMGQQADTQYF
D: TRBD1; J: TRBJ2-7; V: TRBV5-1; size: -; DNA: TGCGCCAGCAGCGGGGGACAGGGGGAAAGCGAGCAGTACTTC; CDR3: CASSGGQGESEQYF
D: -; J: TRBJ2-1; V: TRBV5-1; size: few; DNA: TGCGCCAGCAGCTTGTGGCCCGGGGACAATGAGCAGTTCTTC; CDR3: CASSLWPGDNEQFF
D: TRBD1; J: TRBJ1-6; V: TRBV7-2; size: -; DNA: TGTGCCAGCAGCTTCGGACAGGGACATGCCGGAGGAAGAAATTCACCCCTCCACTTT; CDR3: CASSFGQGHAGGRNSPLHF
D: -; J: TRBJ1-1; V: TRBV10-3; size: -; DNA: TGTGCCATCAGTGAGTCGACTCTTCTTGAAGCTTTCTTT; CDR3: CAISESTLLEAFF
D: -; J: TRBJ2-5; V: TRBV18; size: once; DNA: TGTGCCAGCTCACCACCGGGCCATCAAGAGACCCAGTACTTC; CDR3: CASSPPGHQETQYF
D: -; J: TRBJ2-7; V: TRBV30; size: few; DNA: TGTGCCTGGAGTGTAGTGGTGAGAGACTACGAGCAGTACTTC; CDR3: CAWSVVVRDYEQYF
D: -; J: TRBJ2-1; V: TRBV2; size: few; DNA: TGTGCCACCGCTGTGGCGGGGAATGAGCAGTTCTTC; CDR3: CATAVAGNEQFF
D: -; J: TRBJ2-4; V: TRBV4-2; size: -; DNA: TGTGCCAGCAGCAAAAGAGCCCCCGCCGGCCGGGACATTCAGTACTTC; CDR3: CASSKRAPAGRDIQYF
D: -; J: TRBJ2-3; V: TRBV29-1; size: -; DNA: TGCAGCGTTGGACAGTACTACACAGATACGCAGTATTTT; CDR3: CSVGQYYTDTQYF
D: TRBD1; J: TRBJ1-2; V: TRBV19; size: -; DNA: TGTGCCAGTAGTACCGGACAGGGTCTGGTGATTGACTATGGCTACACCTTC; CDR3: CASSTGQGLVIDYGYTF